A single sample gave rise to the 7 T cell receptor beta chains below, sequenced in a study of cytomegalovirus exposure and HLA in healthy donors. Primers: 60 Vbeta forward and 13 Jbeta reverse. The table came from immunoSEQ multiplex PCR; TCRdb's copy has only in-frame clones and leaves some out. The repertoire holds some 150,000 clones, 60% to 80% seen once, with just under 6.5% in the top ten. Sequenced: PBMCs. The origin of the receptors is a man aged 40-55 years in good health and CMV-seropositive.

CDR3 bases: TGTGCCAGCAGCCAAGATGGCAAATACAATGAGCAGTTCTTC. As protein: CASSQDGKYNEQFF. The chain combines TRBV14 with TRBJ2-1; D uncertain. Germline values: CDR1 SGHDN, CDR2 FVKESK. The CDR3 loop spans 14 amino acids. Trimming took 0 bases from V and 4 from J, leaving 7 bases between them.

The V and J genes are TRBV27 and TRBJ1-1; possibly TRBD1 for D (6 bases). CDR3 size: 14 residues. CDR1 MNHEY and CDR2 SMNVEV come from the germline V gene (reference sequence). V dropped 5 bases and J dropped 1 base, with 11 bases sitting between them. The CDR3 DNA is TGTGCCAGCAGTCCACAGGGTAAGAACACTGAAGCTTTCTTT. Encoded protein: CASSPQGKNTEAFF.

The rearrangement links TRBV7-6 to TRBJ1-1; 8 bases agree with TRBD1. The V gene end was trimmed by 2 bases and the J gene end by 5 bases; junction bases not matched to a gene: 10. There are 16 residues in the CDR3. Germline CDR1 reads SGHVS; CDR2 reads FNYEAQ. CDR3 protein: CASSLLGAGGKTEAFF. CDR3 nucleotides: TGTGCCAGCAGCTTATTAGGGGCAGGGGGCAAAACTGAAGCTTTCTTT. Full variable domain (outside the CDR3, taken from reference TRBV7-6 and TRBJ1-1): GAGVSQSPRYKVTKRGQDVALRCDPISGHVSLYWYRQALGQGPEFLTYFNYEAQQDKSGLPNDRFSAERPEGSISTLTIQRTEQRDSAMYRCASSLLGAGGKTEAFFGQGTRLTVV.

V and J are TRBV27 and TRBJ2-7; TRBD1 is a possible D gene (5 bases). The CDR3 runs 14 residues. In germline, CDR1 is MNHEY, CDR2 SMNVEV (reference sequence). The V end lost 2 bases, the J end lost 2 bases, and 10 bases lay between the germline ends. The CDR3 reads CASSLRGAPYEQYF. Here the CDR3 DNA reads TGTGCCAGCAGTTTACGTGGGGCCCCCTACGAGCAGTACTTC.

In DNA form, the CDR3 reads TGTGCCAGCAGCCAAAGTAGCGGGTTCCGCACAGATACGCAGTATTTT. Translation: CASSQSSGFRTDTQYF. The V and J genes are TRBV14 and TRBJ2-3; 7 bases fit TRBD2. Germline loops: CDR1 SGHDN, CDR2 FVKESK. The ends lost 2 bases at V and 1 base at J; junction bases unmatched: 6. This CDR3 has 16 amino acids.

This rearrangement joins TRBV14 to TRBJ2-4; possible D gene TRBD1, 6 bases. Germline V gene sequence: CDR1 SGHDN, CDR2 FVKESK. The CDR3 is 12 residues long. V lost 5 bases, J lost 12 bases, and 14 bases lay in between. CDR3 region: CASSDYRDRQYF. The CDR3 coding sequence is TGTGCCAGCAGCGACTACAGGGATCGTCAGTACTTC.

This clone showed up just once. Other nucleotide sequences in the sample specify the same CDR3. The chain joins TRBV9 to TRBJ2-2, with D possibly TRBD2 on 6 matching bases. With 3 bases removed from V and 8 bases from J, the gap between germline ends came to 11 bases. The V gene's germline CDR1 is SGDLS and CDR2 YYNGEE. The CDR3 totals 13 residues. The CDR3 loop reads CASSGRGSGELFF. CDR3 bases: TGTGCCAGCAGCGGGAGGGGTTCGGGGGAGCTGTTTTTT.